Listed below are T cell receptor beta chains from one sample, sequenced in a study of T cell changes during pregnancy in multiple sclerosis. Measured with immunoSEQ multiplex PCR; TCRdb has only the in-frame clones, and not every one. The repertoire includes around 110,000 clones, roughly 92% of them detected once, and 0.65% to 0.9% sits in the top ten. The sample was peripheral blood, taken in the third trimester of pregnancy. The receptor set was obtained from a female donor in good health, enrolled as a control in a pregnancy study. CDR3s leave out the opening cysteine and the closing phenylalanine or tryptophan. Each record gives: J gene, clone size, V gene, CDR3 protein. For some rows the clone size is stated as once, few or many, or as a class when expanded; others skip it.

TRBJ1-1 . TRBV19 ASSIDHGGVNTEAF
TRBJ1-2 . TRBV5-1 ASSLAGDYGYT
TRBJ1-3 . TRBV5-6 ASSLGQGADTIY
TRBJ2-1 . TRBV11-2 ASSLLGGGYNEQF
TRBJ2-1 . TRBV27 ASSQVQARPYNEQF
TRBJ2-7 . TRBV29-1 SVSRDMGVREQY
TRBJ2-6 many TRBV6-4 ASSASSVSGANVLT
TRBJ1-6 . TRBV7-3 ASSLMTSAGENSPLH
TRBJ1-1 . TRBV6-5 ASSQGERTEAF
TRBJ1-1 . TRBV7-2 ASSLESSMNTEAF
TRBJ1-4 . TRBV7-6 ASSSHRGANEKLF
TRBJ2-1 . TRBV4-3 ASSHKRRAELYNEQF
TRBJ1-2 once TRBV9 ASSSQQGSTGGYT
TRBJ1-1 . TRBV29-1 SVSDRGIEAF
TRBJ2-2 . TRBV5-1 ASSPLAGGPGELF
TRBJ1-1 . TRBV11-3 ASSLEGGAF
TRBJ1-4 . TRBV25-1 ASTTGDGEKLF
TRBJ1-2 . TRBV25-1 ASSGLRGAANYGYT
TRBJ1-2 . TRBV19 ASSTGTGTNYGYT
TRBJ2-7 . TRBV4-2 ASSQDLGGGMSEQY
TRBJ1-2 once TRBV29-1 SALTYGYT
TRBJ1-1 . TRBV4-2 ASSQSGQGLEAF
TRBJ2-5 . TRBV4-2 ASSHGTKVGETQY
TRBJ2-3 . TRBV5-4 ASSFRQGAGRTDTQY
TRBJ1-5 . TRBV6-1 ASAETGNNQPQH
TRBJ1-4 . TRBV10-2 ASSAMRSTNEKLF
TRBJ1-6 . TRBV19 ASSMGQPNNSPLH
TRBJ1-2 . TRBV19 ASSMRGQDGYT
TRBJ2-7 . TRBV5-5 ASSLMGVNEQY
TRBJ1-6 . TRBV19 ATGDSPLH
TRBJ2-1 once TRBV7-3 ASSQGGVGSYNEQF
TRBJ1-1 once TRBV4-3 ASSQGHFGGEAF
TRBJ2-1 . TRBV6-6 ASTPDRQGYEQF
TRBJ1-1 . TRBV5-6 ASSLDRGRSF
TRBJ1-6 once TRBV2 AILGPQDRDDSPLH
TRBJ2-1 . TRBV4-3 ASSQDSLLAGGLYNEQF
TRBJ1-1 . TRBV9 ASSAGQGFTEAF
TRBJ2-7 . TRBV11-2 ASRKTGGRAYEQY
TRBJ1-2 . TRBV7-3 ASSLTGGDRTSGYT
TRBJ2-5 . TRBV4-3 ASSHSQTSLRETQY
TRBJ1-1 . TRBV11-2 ASSPSVSAF
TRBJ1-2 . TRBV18 ASSPPETAYGYT